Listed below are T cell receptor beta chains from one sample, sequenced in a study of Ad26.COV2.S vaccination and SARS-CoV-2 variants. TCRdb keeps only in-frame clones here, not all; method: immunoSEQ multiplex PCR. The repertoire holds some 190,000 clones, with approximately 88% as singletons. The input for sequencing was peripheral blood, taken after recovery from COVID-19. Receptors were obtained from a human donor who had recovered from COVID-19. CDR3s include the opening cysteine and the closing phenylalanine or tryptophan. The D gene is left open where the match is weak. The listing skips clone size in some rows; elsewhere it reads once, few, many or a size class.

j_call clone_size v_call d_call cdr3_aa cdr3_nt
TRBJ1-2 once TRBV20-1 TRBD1 CSASTGDGYTF TGCAGTGCTAGCACAGGGGATGGCTACACCTTC
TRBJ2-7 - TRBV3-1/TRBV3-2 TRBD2 CASSQGGTSGLLSYEQYF TGTGCCAGCAGCCAAGGAGGGACTAGCGGGCTTCTCTCCTACGAGCAGTACTTC
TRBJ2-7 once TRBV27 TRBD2 CASSLYLNSGRDTYEQYF TGTGCCAGCAGTTTGTACCTGAATAGCGGGAGGGATACCTACGAGCAGTACTTC
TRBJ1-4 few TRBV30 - CAWSVHPIGEKLFF TGTGCCTGGAGTGTACATCCTATCGGGGAAAAACTGTTTTTT
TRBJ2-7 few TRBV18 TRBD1 CASSAGTGLSYEQYF TGTGCCAGCTCAGCCGGGACAGGGCTATCCTACGAGCAGTACTTC
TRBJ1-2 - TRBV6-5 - CASSYSGGNYGYTF TGTGCCAGCAGTTACAGCGGCGGAAACTATGGCTACACCTTC
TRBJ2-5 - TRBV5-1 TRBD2 CASSFTSGSAETQYF TGCGCCAGCAGCTTCACTAGCGGGAGTGCTGAGACCCAGTACTTC
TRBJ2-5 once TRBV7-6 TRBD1 CASSFEGALTQYF TGTGCCAGCAGCTTCGAGGGGGCGCTGACCCAGTACTTC
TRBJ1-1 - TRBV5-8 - CASSLRGTGNTEAFF TGTGCCAGCAGCTTGCGCGGCACTGGGAACACTGAAGCTTTCTTT
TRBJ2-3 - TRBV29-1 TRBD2 CSVVWDYKPDTQYF TGCAGCGTTGTGTGGGACTACAAACCAGATACGCAGTATTTT
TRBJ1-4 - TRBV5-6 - CASSLGPNEKLFF TGTGCCAGCAGCCTAGGACCTAATGAAAAACTGTTTTTT
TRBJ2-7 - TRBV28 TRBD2 CASTWAGRAYEQYF TGTGCCAGTACCTGGGCGGGGAGGGCGTACGAGCAGTACTTC
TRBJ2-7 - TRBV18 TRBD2 CASSPGTSGRSSYEQYF TGTGCCAGCTCACCGGGGACTAGCGGGAGGAGCTCCTACGAGCAGTACTTC
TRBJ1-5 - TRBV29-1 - CSVADISNQPQHF TGCAGCGTTGCGGACATTAGCAATCAGCCCCAGCATTTT
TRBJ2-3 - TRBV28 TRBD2 CASSLAGGPNTDTQYF TGTGCCAGCAGTCTAGCGGGGGGGCCCAACACAGATACGCAGTATTTT
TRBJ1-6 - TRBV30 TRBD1 CAWSTGTGNNSPLHF TGTGCCTGGAGTACCGGGACAGGCAACAATTCACCCCTCCACTTT
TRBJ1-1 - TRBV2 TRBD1 CASNLGQGNTEAFF TGTGCCAGCAACCTGGGACAGGGGAACACTGAAGCTTTCTTT
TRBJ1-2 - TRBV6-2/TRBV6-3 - CASSRYYGYTF TGTGCCAGCAGCCGCTACTATGGCTACACCTTC
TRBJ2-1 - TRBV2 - CASKVIQGPRSEQFF TGTGCCAGCAAAGTCATACAGGGCCCTAGGAGTGAGCAGTTCTTC
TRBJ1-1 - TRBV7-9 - CASSEGLRAFF TGTGCCAGCAGCGAGGGATTGAGAGCTTTCTTT
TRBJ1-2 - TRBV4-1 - CASSQIPGPHGYTF TGCGCCAGCAGCCAGATACCGGGACCCCATGGCTACACCTTC
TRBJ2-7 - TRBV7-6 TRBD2 CASSSRLAGGTYEQYF TGTGCCAGCAGCTCTAGACTAGCGGGAGGTACCTACGAGCAGTACTTC
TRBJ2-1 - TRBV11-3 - CASSPGKGAYNEQFF TGTGCCAGCAGCCCCGGCAAGGGGGCCTACAATGAGCAGTTCTTC
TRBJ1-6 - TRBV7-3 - CASSLGSAINSPLHF TGTGCCAGCAGCTTGGGCAGTGCCATAAATTCACCCCTCCACTTT
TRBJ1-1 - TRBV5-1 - CASSLAEGSGAFF TGCGCCAGCAGCTTGGCAGAGGGGTCGGGAGCTTTCTTT
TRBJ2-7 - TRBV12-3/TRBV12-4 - CASKGTRGEQYF TGTGCCAGCAAAGGCACCCGGGGAGAGCAGTACTTC
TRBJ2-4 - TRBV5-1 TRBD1 CASSDGQGGAKNIQYF TGCGCCAGCAGCGACGGACAGGGGGGAGCCAAAAACATTCAGTACTTC
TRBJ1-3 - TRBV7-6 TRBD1 CASSPSQGSSGNTIYF TGTGCCAGCAGCCCGTCACAGGGGAGCTCTGGAAACACCATATATTTT
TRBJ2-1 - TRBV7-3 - CASSLPALSYNEQFF TGTGCCAGCAGCCTCCCGGCCCTCTCCTACAATGAGCAGTTCTTC
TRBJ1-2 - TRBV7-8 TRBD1 CASSLLGGAGGYTF TGTGCCAGCAGCTTACTAGGGGGCGCAGGTGGCTACACCTTC
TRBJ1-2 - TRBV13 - CASSLNGNYGYTF TGTGCCAGCAGCTTAAACGGAAACTATGGCTACACCTTC
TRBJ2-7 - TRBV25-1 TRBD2 CASSFTGRAIKDEQYF TGTGCCAGCAGTTTTACCGGGAGGGCCATAAAGGACGAGCAGTACTTC
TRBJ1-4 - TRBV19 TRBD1 CASTHGSGGPIEKLFF TGTGCCAGTACTCATGGGTCAGGGGGGCCGATTGAAAAACTGTTTTTT
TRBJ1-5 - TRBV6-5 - CASGTGAQPQHF TGTGCCAGCGGGACGGGGGCTCAGCCCCAGCATTTT
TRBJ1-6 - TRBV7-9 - CASSQGSGSPLHF TGTGCCAGCAGCCAGGGCTCGGGGTCACCCCTCCACTTT
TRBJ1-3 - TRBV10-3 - CASLRRDTRQENTIYF TGTGCCAGTCTCCGCCGGGACACTCGCCAGGAAAACACCATATATTTT
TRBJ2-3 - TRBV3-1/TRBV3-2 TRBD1 CASSQETGGTDTQYF TGTGCCAGCAGCCAAGAGACAGGGGGCACAGATACGCAGTATTTT
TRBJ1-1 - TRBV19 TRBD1 CASSMTQGAAEAFF TGTGCCAGTAGTATGACACAGGGGGCGGCTGAAGCTTTCTTT
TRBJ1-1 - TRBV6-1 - CASSESGGVGTEAFF TGTGCCAGCAGTGAATCCGGCGGGGTAGGAACTGAAGCTTTCTTT
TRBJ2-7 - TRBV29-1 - CSVEDSSYEQYF TGCAGCGTTGAAGACAGCTCCTACGAGCAGTACTTC
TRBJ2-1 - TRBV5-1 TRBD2 CASSLRLAGGPTRNNEQFF TGCGCCAGCAGCTTGAGACTAGCGGGGGGGCCCACTAGAAACAATGAGCAGTTCTTC
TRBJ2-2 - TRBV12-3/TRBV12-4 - CASTTGLSGELFF TGTGCCAGCACCACAGGACTTTCCGGGGAGCTGTTTTTT
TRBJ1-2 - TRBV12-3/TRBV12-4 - CASSLGGGYTF TGTGCCAGCAGCCTCGGGGGGGGCTACACCTTC
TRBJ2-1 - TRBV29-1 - CSVEFRGGEQFF TGCAGCGTTGAATTCAGGGGCGGTGAGCAGTTCTTC
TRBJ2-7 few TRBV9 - CASNPTGSREYEQYF TGTGCCAGTAACCCGACTGGCAGTAGAGAGTACGAGCAGTACTTC
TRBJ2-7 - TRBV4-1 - CASSHDRGPYEQYF TGCGCCAGCAGCCATGACCGGGGCCCCTACGAGCAGTACTTC
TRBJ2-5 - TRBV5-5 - CASSLWAEETQYF TGTGCCAGCAGCTTGTGGGCGGAAGAGACCCAGTACTTC
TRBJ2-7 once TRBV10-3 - CAISEGTEQYF TGTGCCATCAGTGAGGGGACAGAGCAGTACTTC
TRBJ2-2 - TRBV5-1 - CASSPSPGLYTGELFF TGCGCCAGCAGCCCATCACCCGGGCTTTACACCGGGGAGCTGTTTTTT
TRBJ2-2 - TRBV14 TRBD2 CASSVRLAGYTGELFF TGTGCCAGCAGCGTCCGACTAGCGGGGTACACCGGGGAGCTGTTTTTT
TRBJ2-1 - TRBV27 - CASRTSAISSYNEQFF TGTGCCAGCAGAACCTCCGCAATCTCTTCGTACAATGAGCAGTTCTTC
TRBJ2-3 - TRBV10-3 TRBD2 CAISEVSGGFDGTDTQYF TGTGCCATCAGTGAAGTTAGCGGGGGTTTTGATGGGACAGATACGCAGTATTTT
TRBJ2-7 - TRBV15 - CATSPPEAYEQYF TGTGCCACCAGCCCCCCGGAGGCCTACGAGCAGTACTTC
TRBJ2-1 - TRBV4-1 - CASSQDNEQFF TGCGCCAGCAGCCAAGACAATGAGCAGTTCTTC
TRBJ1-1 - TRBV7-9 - CASSPSGTEAFF TGTGCCAGCAGCCCCTCGGGCACTGAAGCTTTCTTT
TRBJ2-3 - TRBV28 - CASSLVTGPTDTQYF TGTGCCAGCAGTTTGGTAACAGGACCCACAGATACGCAGTATTTT
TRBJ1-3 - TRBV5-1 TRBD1 CASTQGGSSGNTIYF TGCGCCAGCACACAAGGGGGCAGCTCTGGAAACACCATATATTTT
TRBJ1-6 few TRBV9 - CASSVEGGRPLHF TGTGCCAGCAGCGTAGAGGGGGGTCGACCCCTCCACTTT
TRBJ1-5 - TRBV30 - CAWSILGLRQPQHF TGTGCCTGGAGTATTTTAGGGCTTCGCCAGCCCCAGCATTTT